These T cell receptor beta chains were read from a single sample in a study of technical replicates of blood from several donors. Only in-frame clones appear in the TCRdb table, and some are missing; sequencing was by immunoSEQ multiplex PCR. The sample records some 70,000 clones, about 97% being singletons. Sequencing was done on a sample of T cells isolated from PBMCs. All receptors derive from a human donor in good health. Each CDR3 is given with its conserved first and last residue. D genes are given only for firm matches. Not every row has a clone size; where given, it reads once, few, many or a size class.

size	V	J	D	DNA	CDR3
NA	TRBV9	TRBJ2-7	NA	TGTGCCAGCAGCGTAGGGGCGGGGAGCTCCTACGAGCAGTACTTC	CASSVGAGSSYEQYF
NA	TRBV9	TRBJ1-3	NA	TGTGCCAGCAGTAGAGACACCACCATATATTTT	CASSRDTTIYF
NA	TRBV5-1	TRBJ1-3	TRBD1	TGCGCCAGCAGCCCAGGGGGGTCTGGAAACACCATATATTTT	CASSPGGSGNTIYF
NA	TRBV7-9	TRBJ2-3	NA	TGTGCCAGCAGCCCCCCAGGGATTGGTAATACGCAGTATTTT	CASSPPGIGNTQYF
once	TRBV5-6	TRBJ2-3	TRBD2	TGTGCCAGCAGCTTTCCGCTAGCGGGAGTGACCACAGATACGCAGTATTTT	CASSFPLAGVTTDTQYF
NA	TRBV7-9	TRBJ2-3	NA	TGTGCCAGCAGCTTTGCGGCGGCCGAAGAAACAGATACGCAGTATTTT	CASSFAAAEETDTQYF
NA	TRBV30	TRBJ2-7	NA	TGTGCCTGGGGGCTGGGTGAGCAGTACTTC	CAWGLGEQYF
NA	TRBV7-2	TRBJ2-1	TRBD2	TGTGCCAGCAGCTCGTTAGCGGGAGAGTACAATGAGCAGTTCTTC	CASSSLAGEYNEQFF
NA	TRBV28	TRBJ1-2	TRBD1	TGTGCCAGCAGACTCATTGGGGTTGGGACAGGGGATGGCTACACCTTC	CASRLIGVGTGDGYTF
NA	TRBV19	TRBJ1-5	NA	TGTGCCAGTAGTATCAGGGAAACTCAGCCCCAGCATTTT	CASSIRETQPQHF
NA	TRBV27	TRBJ2-7	TRBD1	TGTGCCAGCAGTCCACTCCTACCGACAGGGCCTAATCGGGAGCAGTACTTC	CASSPLLPTGPNREQYF
NA	TRBV12-5	TRBJ1-3	NA	TGTGCTAGTGGTTTTTCAAGAAACACCATATATTTT	CASGFSRNTIYF
NA	TRBV6-6	TRBJ2-7	NA	TGTGCCAGCAGTTACTCTGAGGGCGGGTACGAGCAGTACTTC	CASSYSEGGYEQYF
NA	TRBV5-1	TRBJ1-1	TRBD1	TGCGCCAGCAGCTTGAGTGCCGGGACAGGGGCCTTCACTGAAGCTTTCTTT	CASSLSAGTGAFTEAFF
NA	TRBV6-5	TRBJ1-2	TRBD1	TGTGCCAGCAGTCAGACAGGGACGGGTGGCTACACCTTC	CASSQTGTGGYTF
NA	TRBV7-3	TRBJ2-2	NA	TGTGCCAGCAGCTCCGCGGCTAGCAGTAGCACCGGGGAGCTGTTTTTT	CASSSAASSSTGELFF
once	TRBV27	TRBJ2-7	NA	TGTGCCAGCAGTTTGGCAGGATCTTACTACGAGCAGTACTTC	CASSLAGSYYEQYF
NA	TRBV19	TRBJ2-1	NA	TGTGCCAGTAGTATGTTGGTTAGCGGCTACAATGAGCAGTTCTTC	CASSMLVSGYNEQFF
NA	TRBV28	TRBJ1-1	NA	TGTGCCAGCAACGAGCTTTACACTGAAGCTTTCTTT	CASNELYTEAFF
NA	TRBV15	TRBJ1-1	NA	TGTGCCACCAGCAGAGAAGATAGACTGACGAACACTGAAGCTTTCTTT	CATSREDRLTNTEAFF
NA	TRBV6-1	TRBJ2-7	TRBD1	TGTGCCAGCAGTGAAGCGGGGACAGGGGGCTACGAGCAGTACTTC	CASSEAGTGGYEQYF
once	TRBV11-3	TRBJ1-2	TRBD1	TGTGCCAGCAGCCACAGATATAAACGGGACAGCCAAAACTATGGCTACACCTTC	CASSHRYKRDSQNYGYTF
NA	TRBV11-2	TRBJ1-2	NA	TGTGCCAGCAGCTCACAGGCGGCCTATGGCTACACCTTC	CASSSQAAYGYTF